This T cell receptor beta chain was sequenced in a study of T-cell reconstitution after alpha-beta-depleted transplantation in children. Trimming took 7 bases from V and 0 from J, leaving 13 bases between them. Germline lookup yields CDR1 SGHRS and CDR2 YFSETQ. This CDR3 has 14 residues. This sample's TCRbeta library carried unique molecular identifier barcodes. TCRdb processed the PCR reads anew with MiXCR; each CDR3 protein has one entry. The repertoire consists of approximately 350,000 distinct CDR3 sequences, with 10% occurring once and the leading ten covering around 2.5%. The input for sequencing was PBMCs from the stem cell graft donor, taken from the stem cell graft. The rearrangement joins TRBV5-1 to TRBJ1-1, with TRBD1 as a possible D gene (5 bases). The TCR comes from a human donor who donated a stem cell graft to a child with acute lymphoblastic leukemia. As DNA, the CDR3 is TGCGCCAGCGGGCCAGGGCTAATGAACACTGAAGCTTTCTTT. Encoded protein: CASGPGLMNTEAFF.